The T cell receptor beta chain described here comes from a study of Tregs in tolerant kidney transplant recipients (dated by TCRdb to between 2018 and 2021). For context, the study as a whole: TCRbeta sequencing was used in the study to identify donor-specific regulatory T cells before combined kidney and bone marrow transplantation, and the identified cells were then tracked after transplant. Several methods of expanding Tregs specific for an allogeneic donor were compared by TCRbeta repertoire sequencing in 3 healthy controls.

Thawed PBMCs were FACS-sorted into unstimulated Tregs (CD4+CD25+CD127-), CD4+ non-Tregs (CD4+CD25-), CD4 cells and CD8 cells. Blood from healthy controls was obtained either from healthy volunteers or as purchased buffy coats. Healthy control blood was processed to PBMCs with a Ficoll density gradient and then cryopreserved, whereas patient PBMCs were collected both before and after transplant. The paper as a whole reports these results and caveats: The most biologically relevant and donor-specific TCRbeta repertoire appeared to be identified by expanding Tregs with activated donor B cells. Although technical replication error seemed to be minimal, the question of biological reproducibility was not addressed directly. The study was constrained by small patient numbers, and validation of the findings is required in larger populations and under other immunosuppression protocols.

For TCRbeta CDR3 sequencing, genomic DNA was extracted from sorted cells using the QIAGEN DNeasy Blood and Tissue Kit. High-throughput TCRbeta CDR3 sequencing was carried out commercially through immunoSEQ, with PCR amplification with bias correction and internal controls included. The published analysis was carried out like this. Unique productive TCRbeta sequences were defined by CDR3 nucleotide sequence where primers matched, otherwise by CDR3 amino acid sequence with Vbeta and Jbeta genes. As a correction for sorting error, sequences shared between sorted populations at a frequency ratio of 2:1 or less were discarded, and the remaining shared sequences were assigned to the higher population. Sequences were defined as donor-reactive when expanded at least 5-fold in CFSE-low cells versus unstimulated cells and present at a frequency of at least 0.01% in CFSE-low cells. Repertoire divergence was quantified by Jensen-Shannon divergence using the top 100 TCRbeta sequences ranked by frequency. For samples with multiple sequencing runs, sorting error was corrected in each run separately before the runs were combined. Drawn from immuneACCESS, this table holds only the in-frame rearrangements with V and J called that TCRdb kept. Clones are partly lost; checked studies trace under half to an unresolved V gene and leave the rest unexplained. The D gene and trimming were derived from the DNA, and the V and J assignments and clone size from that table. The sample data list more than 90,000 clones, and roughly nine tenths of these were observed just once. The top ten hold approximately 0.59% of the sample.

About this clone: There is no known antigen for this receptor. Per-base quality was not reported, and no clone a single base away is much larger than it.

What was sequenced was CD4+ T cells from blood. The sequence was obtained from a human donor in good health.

The CDR3 region reads CASSVGFNSNQPQHF. The sequenced DNA: TGTGCCAGCAGTGTGGGATTCAATAGCAATCAGCCCCAGCATTTT. The chain is made from TRBV2 and TRBJ1-5, with no D gene named confidently. The CDR3 spans 15 residues, from the cysteine through the phenylalanine. Here the CDR3 DNA is all that survives: 45 bases in frame from base 1. V is clipped by 4 bases and J by 0 bases, and the sequence between their germline boundaries is 10 bases long. The germline V gene provides CDR1 SNHLY and CDR2 FYNNEI.